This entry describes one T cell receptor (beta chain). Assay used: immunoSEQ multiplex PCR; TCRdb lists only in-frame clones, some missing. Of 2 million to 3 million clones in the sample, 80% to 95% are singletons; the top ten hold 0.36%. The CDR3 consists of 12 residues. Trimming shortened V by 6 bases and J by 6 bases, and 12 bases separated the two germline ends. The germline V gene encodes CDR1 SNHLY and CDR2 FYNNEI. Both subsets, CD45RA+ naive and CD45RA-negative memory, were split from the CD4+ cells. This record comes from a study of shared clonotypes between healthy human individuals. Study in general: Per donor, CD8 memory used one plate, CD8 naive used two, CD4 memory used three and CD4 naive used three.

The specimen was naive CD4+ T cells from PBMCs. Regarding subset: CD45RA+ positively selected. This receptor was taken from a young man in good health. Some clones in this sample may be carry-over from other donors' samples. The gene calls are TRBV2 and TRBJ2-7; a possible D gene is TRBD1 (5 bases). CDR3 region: CASRVDNTEQYF. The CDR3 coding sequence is TGTGCCAGCAGAGTGGACAACACCGAGCAGTACTTC.